This T cell receptor beta chain came from a study of a mutant IDH1 vaccine in newly diagnosed glioma. Study in general: The start of vaccination came 4-6 weeks after radiotherapy alone, or with temozolomide cycles. Every participant had undergone radiotherapy, temozolomide, or both before, and most underwent both.

Of note for this clone: As yet, its antigen is unknown.

Time point: week 5, during vaccination. Mutant IDH1 20-mer peptide, at 300 ug, made up each vaccine dose, with topical imiquimod. Per the germline V gene, CDR1 is PRHDT and CDR2 is FYEKMQ (reference sequence). Trimming cost V 4 bases and J 0 bases, with 12 bases left between them. The CDR3 spans 15 residues. Clones were sequenced by immunoSEQ multiplex PCR, and TCRdb holds only the in-frame ones, with some missing. Of fewer than 70,000 clones in the sample, 90% are singletons; the top ten hold about 4.6%. The rearrangement uses TRBV13 and TRBJ1-1; D uncertain. The origin of this receptor is a woman in her thirties or forties with glioma. The source material was PBMCs, sampled from a glioma patient whose treatment included an IDH1 peptide vaccine. Here the CDR3 reads CASSSYERLNTEAFF. CDR3 DNA: TGTGCCAGCAGCTCCTATGAGAGACTGAACACTGAAGCTTTCTTT.